This TCR beta chain emerged from a study of CD8 T cells in ankylosing spondylitis (dated by TCRdb to about 2017). For the study in its entirety: The study set out to find disease-linked TCR variants by profiling T cell receptor beta repertoires in ankylosing spondylitis patients and healthy donors. The whole study cohort included over a hundred healthy donors and 20 to 25 ankylosing spondylitis patients. Samples of peripheral blood were taken, and for ankylosing spondylitis patients, synovial fluid was collected as well.

Broader findings and caveats from the paper: Some TCR beta motif variants had previously been reported in synovial fluid and blood of reactive arthritis patients, which suggested common disease-initiation mechanisms. A TCR beta motif of fewer than 10 highly homologous amino acid variants appeared characteristic of blood from ankylosing spondylitis patients. According to the report, matched synovial fluid samples from ankylosing spondylitis patients were significantly enriched for the disease-linked clones. A CD8+ phenotype was shown by the disease-linked clones, which were found at relatively low frequencies in peripheral blood.

The sequencer was an Illumina HiSeq 2500. Quantitative 5'-RACE with molecular barcodes was used to prepare TCR beta libraries. In the source study's methods: A new computational method based on a probabilistic model of VDJ rearrangement was used to identify disease-linked TCR variants. TCRdb reprocessed the public reads (quality trimming at Q25 with fastp, clone calling with MiXCR) and kept in-frame beta chains. Identical CDR3 protein sequences are pooled into one entry, listed with their most common genes and DNA. TCRdb's processing, not the authors', yielded these V and J calls. The sample yields under 300,000 distinct CDR3 sequences; approximately 9% were counted once. Of the sample, approximately 6.3% falls within the top ten clones. This clonotype was counted a few times. Its antigen has not been determined. Base qualities are not recorded, but no much larger clone differs from it by a single base.

The source of this sequence is a male donor with ankylosing spondylitis or in good health (not recorded which). Specimen: blood, either unsorted or a sorted T cell fraction (not recorded which).

The CDR3 has the sequence CSARTSGAYEQYF. The nucleotide sequence is TGCAGTGCTAGGACTAGCGGGGCCTACGAGCAGTACTTC. Here the chain combines TRBV20-1 and TRBJ2-7; 11 central nucleotides agree with TRBD2. Clipping removes 3 bases from V and 2 bases from J, with 0 as the unmatched junction base count. For CDR1 and CDR2, the germline V gene (reference sequence) lists DFQATT and SNEGSKA. From the cysteine up to the phenylalanine, the CDR3 has a length of 13 residues. Only CDR3 DNA remains: 39 bases, in frame from the first base.